The sample holds a few counts of the clone carrying this T cell receptor (beta chain). The antigen is unknown. Using immunoSEQ multiplex PCR, the repertoire was profiled, and TCRdb retains in-frame clones only, with some absent. The repertoire consists of 20,000 to 25,000 clones, with roughly 70% occurring once and the leading ten covering around 20%. Unexposed donor CD4+ T cells date from about 2011-2018, before the COVID-19 pandemic. CD4+ T cells were isolated from the cells after 10 days of culture. Cells permitting, SARS-CoV-2 S/N and four cold-coronavirus spikes were tested on unexposed-donor CD4+ T cells. The germline gives CDR1 SGHNT, CDR2 YYREEE (reference sequence). V was pared by 4 bases and J by 6 bases, with 10 bases between. This CDR3 has 13 amino acids. The entry originates in a study of CD4 T cells in relation to SARS-CoV-2 and coronaviruses. On the study more broadly: PBMCs were cultured with antigen for 10 days before TCR beta sequencing.

Study-wide results and limits: In roughly 60% of donors, memory CD4+ clonotypes crossrecognized SARS-CoV-2 and at least one common cold coronavirus spike.

The chain is built from TRBV5-4 and TRBJ1-4; perhaps TRBD1 as D (5 bases). Sequenced material: CD4+ T cells from PBMCs, cultured in vitro. The source is a human donor in good health. The CDR3 DNA is TGTGCCAGCAGCCTGCAGGGTCATGAAAAACTGTTTTTT. Its translation is CASSLQGHEKLFF.